This TCR beta chain was obtained from a study of cytomegalovirus exposure and HLA in healthy donors. Points from the study as a whole: Many donors shared some public TCRs, even though most TCR sequences were rare. Testing in vitro showed a few CMV-associated chains specific for CMV antigens. The authors listed 164 TCR beta chains as cytomegalovirus-associated.

The method was immunoSEQ multiplex PCR; TCRdb's version includes in-frame clones alone and lacks a portion of them. The sample carries 140,000 or so clones, roughly 90% recorded once. The donors were in the roughly 130-subject validation cohort; that cohort was separate from the roughly 660-subject first cohort. A note on this clone: No antigen is known for it.

Looked up from germline, CDR1 is LNHNV and CDR2 is YYDKDF (reference sequence). CDR3 length equals 13 residues. Trimming took off 0 bases at V and 7 bases at J, with 9 bases between the two ends. The sequence was obtained from a man between 18 and 35 years old in good health and CMV-seropositive. Sequencing was performed on PBMCs. This chain links TRBV15 with TRBJ1-1; the D gene is possibly TRBD1 (5 bases). This CDR3 is CATSREQDIEAFF. The CDR3 region has the DNA TGTGCCACCAGCAGAGAACAGGATATTGAAGCTTTCTTT.